This T cell receptor (beta chain) was recovered during a study of vaccination effects on CD4 cells after COVID-19. General observations from the study: Clones induced by infection and by vaccine showed marked clonal contraction late after vaccination.

Worth noting for this clone: Its antigen is currently unknown.

The germline V gene encodes CDR1 SGHTA and CDR2 FQGNSA. V gave up 8 bases and J gave up 4 bases, with 12 bases separating them. This CDR3 has 13 amino acids. Expansion of antigen-specific CD4+ T cells with viral peptide pools was carried out by the ViraFEST assay before sequencing. Following 10 days of culture, CD4+ T cells were isolated. Either the mRNA-1273 or the BNT162b2 vaccine was given to participants as two doses. PBMC were cultured at around 2 million per well with roughly 10 IU/ml IL-2 and 8 to 10 ug/ml peptides. The authors replaced half the medium with IL-2 medium on days 3 and 7. Here immunoSEQ multiplex PCR was the method, and the copy in TCRdb shows in-frame clones only, minus some. The sample lists about 66,000 clones; about 80% were seen once.

This sample comprised CD4+ T cells from PBMCs cultured with HCoV-OC43 spike peptides, obtained after COVID-19 vaccination. The sample's subset: HCoV-OC43 spike overlapping peptide pool stimulation. V gene TRBV7-2 combines with J gene TRBJ1-5, with D unresolved. This receptor was identified in a human donor who received a COVID-19 vaccine. The CDR3: CASSWVGNQPQHF. The CDR3 DNA follows: TGTGCCAGCTCCTGGGTGGGAAATCAGCCCCAGCATTTT.